The 12 T cell receptor beta chains in this list originate from one sample, sequenced in a study of cytomegalovirus exposure and HLA in healthy donors. TCRdb keeps only in-frame clones here, not all; method: immunoSEQ multiplex PCR. Of about 71,000 clones listed, about 94% were seen once; the top ten hold under 1.3%. The source material was PBMCs. Receptors originate from a woman between 18 and 29 years old in good health and CMV-seronegative.

V usage is TRBV28 and J usage is TRBJ2-1, with 7 bases that match TRBD2. The CDR3 covers 14 residues. The germline V gene has CDR1 MDHEN and CDR2 SYDVKM. The J segment lost 0 bases and the V segment lost 6 bases, leaving 2 bases of the junction unmatched. CDR3 coding DNA: TGTGCCAGCAGGGGCGGGGGCTCCTACAATGAGCAGTTCTTC. As protein: CASRGGGSYNEQFF. Full variable domain (rest looked up from reference TRBV28 and TRBJ2-1): DVKVTQSSRYLVKRTGEKVFLECVQDMDHENMFWYRQDPGLGLRLIYFSYDVKMKEKGDIPEGYSVSREKKERFSLILESASTNQTSMYLCASRGGGSYNEQFFGPGTRLTVL.

The CDR3 here is CASSDRDREDTDTQYF. The CDR3 DNA reads as TGTGCCAGCAGCGACAGGGACAGAGAAGACACAGATACGCAGTATTTT. This rearrangement joins TRBV9 to TRBJ2-3; TRBD1 matches 7 bases. This CDR3 has 16 amino acids. The germline gives CDR1 SGDLS, CDR2 YYNGEE. With V trimmed by 3 bases and J by 2 bases, 9 bases remained unmatched.

V usage is TRBV5-6 and J usage is TRBJ1-4; 11 positions match TRBD1. The CDR3 consists of 17 residues. Germline V CDR1 and CDR2: SGHDT, YYEEEE. V dropped 4 bases and J dropped 1; count of bases not matched to a gene: 6. The CDR3 DNA is TGTGCCAGCAGCCCCAGGGACAGGGGGGGAACTAATGAAAAACTGTTTTTT. This sequence encodes CASSPRDRGGTNEKLFF.

V is TRBV28 and J is TRBJ1-2; no clear D. CDR1 is MDHEN, CDR2 SYDVKM, per germline. The CDR3 has 16 amino acids. Trimming took 10 bases from V and 4 from J, leaving 25 bases between them. The CDR3 reads CATNSPPTVMAYGYTF. CDR3 sequence (DNA): TGTGCCACTAACTCCCCCCCTACAGTAATGGCCTATGGCTACACCTTC.

The rearrangement links TRBV4-1 to TRBJ2-1; 13 bases agree with TRBD2. J was trimmed by 6 bases and V by 4 bases; bases with no gene match: 6. The CDR3 loop spans 16 amino acids. Looked up from germline, CDR1 is MGHRA and CDR2 is YSYEKL. The CDR3 bases are TGCGCCAGCAGCCCAGACGGACTAGCGGGGGTCAATGAGCAGTTCTTC. Amino acids: CASSPDGLAGVNEQFF.

The chain combines TRBV6-5 with TRBJ2-7; 9 nucleotides agree with TRBD1. J gave up 6 bases and V 2 bases, and 2 bases lay outside the gene matches. CDR3 length: 13 amino acids. Germline V gene sequence: CDR1 MNHEY, CDR2 SVGAGI. CDR3 sequence reads: CASSYPTGGEQYF. DNA for the CDR3: TGTGCCAGCAGTTACCCGACAGGGGGCGAGCAGTACTTC.

The chain joins TRBV15 to TRBJ2-7; the match to TRBD1 covers 9 bases. Germline loops: CDR1 LNHNV, CDR2 YYDKDF (reference sequence). This CDR3 has 15 residues. With V trimmed by 1 base and J by 5 bases, 6 bases remained unmatched. The CDR3 loop reads CATSRAGDRAHEQYF. Here the CDR3 DNA reads TGTGCCACCAGCAGAGCGGGGGACAGGGCCCACGAGCAGTACTTC.

The chain uses TRBV6-6 and TRBJ1-1; D is unclear. Germline V gene data show CDR1 as MNHNY and CDR2 as SVGAGI (reference sequence). This CDR3 is 14 amino acids long. V lost 6 bases to trimming and J lost 3 bases, with 14 bases between them. CDR3 amino acids: CASSLRGEDTEAFF. The CDR3 DNA reads TGTGCCAGCAGCTTGCGGGGAGAGGACACTGAAGCTTTCTTT.

The genes are TRBV5-4 and TRBJ1-4; 7 nucleotides agree with TRBD1. CDR3 length: 14 amino acids. CDR1 is SGHNT and CDR2 is YYREEE in the germline V gene (reference sequence). The V segment lost 3 bases and the J segment 8 bases; nucleotides outside the gene matches: 7. Written as DNA, the CDR3 is TGTGCCAGCAGCTACGGGACAGATGACGAAAAACTGTTTTTT. Translated, it gives CASSYGTDDEKLFF. The entire variable domain, with the rest obtained from reference TRBV5-4 and TRBJ1-4, is as follows: ETGVTQSPTHLIKTRGQQVTLRCSSQSGHNTVSWYQQALGQGPQFIFQYYREEENGRGNFPPRFSGLQFPNYSSELNVNALELDDSALYLCASSYGTDDEKLFFGSGTQLSVL.

This clone was found once. The chain carries TRBV11-2 and TRBJ2-1; 8 bases align to TRBD2. CDR3 length: 17 residues. The V segment lost 5 bases and the J segment 0 bases; nucleotides outside the gene matches: 9. The germline gives CDR1 SGHAT, CDR2 FQNNGV. CDR3 DNA sequence: TGTGCCAGCAGCCCATACCCCGGGACTAGCTCCTACAATGAGCAGTTCTTC. Translating it yields CASSPYPGTSSYNEQFF.

The V gene is TRBV4-1, the J gene TRBJ2-7; D may be TRBD2 (7 bases). Looked up from germline, CDR1 is MGHRA and CDR2 is YSYEKL. This CDR3 is 14 amino acids long. V was clipped by 3 bases and J by 4 bases, with 13 bases between them. CDR3 DNA: TGCGCCAGCAGCCACGGGGGGCCGGGGTACGAGCAGTACTTC. This translates into CASSHGGPGYEQYF.

This rearrangement joins TRBV11-2 to TRBJ1-3; D gene ambiguous. V lost 6 bases and J 9 bases, leaving 9 bases between the germline ends. CDR1 is SGHAT, CDR2 FQNNGV, per germline. The CDR3 runs to 11 residues. The CDR3 nucleotides read TGTGCCAGCAGTTACCGGGGCACCATATATTTT. Protein product: CASSYRGTIYF.